This T cell receptor (beta chain) was identified during a study of blood T cell repertoires in COVID-19. The table came from immunoSEQ multiplex PCR; TCRdb's copy has only in-frame clones and leaves some out. The table records more than 65,000 clones, around 83% of them present only once. Germline V CDR1 and CDR2: SGHTA, FQGNSA. The CDR3 is 15 amino acids. V lost 3 bases and J 5 bases, leaving 16 bases between the germline ends. The chain recombines TRBV7-2 with TRBJ2-5; possibly TRBD1 for D (6 bases). The material sequenced was peripheral blood. This TCR was recovered from a man of 80 years or more with acute or convalescent COVID-19. The DNA of the CDR3 is TGTGCCAGCAGCTTGGCCGCACAGGGATCGGAGACCCAGTACTTC. Protein: CASSLAAQGSETQYF.